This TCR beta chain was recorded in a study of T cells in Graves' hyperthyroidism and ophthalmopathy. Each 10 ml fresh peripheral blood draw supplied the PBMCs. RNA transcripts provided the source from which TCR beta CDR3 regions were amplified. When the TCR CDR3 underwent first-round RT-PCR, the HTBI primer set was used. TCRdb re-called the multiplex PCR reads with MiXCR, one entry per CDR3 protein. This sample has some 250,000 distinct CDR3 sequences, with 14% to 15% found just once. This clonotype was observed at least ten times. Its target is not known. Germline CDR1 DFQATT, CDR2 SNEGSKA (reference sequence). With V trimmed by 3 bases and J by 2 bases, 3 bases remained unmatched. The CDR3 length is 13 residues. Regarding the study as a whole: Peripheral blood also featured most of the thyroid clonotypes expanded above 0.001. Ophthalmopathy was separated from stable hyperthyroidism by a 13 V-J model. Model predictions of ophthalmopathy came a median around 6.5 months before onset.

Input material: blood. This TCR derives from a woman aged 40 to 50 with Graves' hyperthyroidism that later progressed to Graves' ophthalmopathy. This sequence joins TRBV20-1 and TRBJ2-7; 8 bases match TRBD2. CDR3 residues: CSARETSAYEQYF. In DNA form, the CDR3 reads TGCAGTGCTAGGGAGACTAGCGCCTACGAGCAGTACTTC.